This T cell receptor (beta chain) came from a study of cytomegalovirus exposure and HLA in healthy donors. Primers for the PCR totalled 60 Vbeta and 13 Jbeta. Sequencing was performed with immunoSEQ multiplex PCR; in TCRdb, only in-frame clones are kept and a portion is missing. The sample gives around 200,000 clones, approximately 79% of which show up once; 4% to 4.5% is in the top ten. In the case of this clone: Other DNA sequences in the same sample also yield this CDR3.

Germline V CDR1 and CDR2: GTSNPN, SVGIG (reference sequence). V was clipped by 0 bases and J by 7 bases, with 6 bases between them. The CDR3 consists of 11 residues. Sequenced sample: PBMCs. This sequence was found in a woman aged 30 to 39 in good health and CMV-seropositive. The chain uses TRBV30 and TRBJ1-2; D ambiguous. CDR3: CAWSVLGGYTF. Written as DNA, the CDR3 is TGTGCCTGGAGTGTACTTGGTGGCTACACCTTC.